The T cell receptor beta chain under discussion was sequenced for a study of cytomegalovirus exposure and HLA in healthy donors. Germline V gives CDR1 SGDLS, CDR2 YYNGEE. The CDR3 covers 15 residues. After removal of 0 bases from V and 2 bases from J, the junction contained 2 bases not matched to a gene. On this clone: The antigen remains undetermined.

General study findings and limits: DRB1 had the most TCR associations and HLA-C the fewest, a later analysis found, with rates varying by HLA locus. TCR beta chain V- and J-gene trimming was linked, in a later analysis, to a missense variant in DCLRE1C.

The PCR ran on 60 Vbeta and 13 Jbeta primers. TCRdb's copy holds only in-frame clones and misses some; the assay was immunoSEQ multiplex PCR. The sample includes about 180,000 clones, approximately 80% of them seen just once. The receptor's source is a boy between 2 and 15 years old in good health and CMV-seronegative. Material for sequencing was PBMCs. This chain connects TRBV9 to TRBJ1-2; 9 bases are a match to TRBD1. CDR3 bases: TGTGCCAGCAGCGTAGGGGGGACAGGGAACTATGGCTACACCTTC. Encoded protein: CASSVGGTGNYGYTF.